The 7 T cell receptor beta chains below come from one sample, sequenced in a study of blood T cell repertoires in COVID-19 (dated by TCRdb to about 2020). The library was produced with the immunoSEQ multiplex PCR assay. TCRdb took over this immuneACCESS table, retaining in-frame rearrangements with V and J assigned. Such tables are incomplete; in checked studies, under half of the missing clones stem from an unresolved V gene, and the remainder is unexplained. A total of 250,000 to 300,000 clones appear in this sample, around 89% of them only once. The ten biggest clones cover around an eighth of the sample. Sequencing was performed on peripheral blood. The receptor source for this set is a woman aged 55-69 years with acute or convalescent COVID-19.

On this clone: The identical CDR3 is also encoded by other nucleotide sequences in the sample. This CDR3 is CASSSRQTYEQYF. CDR3 DNA sequence: TGTGCCAGCAGCTCACGTCAGACCTACGAGCAGTACTTC. The genes are TRBV7-2 and TRBJ2-7; no clear D. V lost 4 bases, J lost 2 bases, and 9 bases lay in between. The CDR3 length is 13 residues. Germline V gene lookup returns CDR1 SGHTA and CDR2 FQGNSA.

As DNA, the CDR3 is TGTGCCAGCAGTTACCCTGATGGCCCCGCGCATTTT. It codes for CASSYPDGPAHF. The rearrangement joins TRBV6-5 to TRBJ1-5; D call uncertain. CDR1 and CDR2 from the germline V gene are MNHEY and SVGAGI. V lost 2 bases and J 15 bases, leaving 14 bases between the germline ends. The CDR3 spans 12 residues.

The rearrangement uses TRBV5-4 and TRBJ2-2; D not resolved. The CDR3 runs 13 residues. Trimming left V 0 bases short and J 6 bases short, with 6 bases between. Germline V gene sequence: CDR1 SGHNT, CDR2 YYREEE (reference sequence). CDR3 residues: CASSLDGPGELFF. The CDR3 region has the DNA TGTGCCAGCAGCTTGGATGGGCCCGGGGAGCTGTTTTTT.

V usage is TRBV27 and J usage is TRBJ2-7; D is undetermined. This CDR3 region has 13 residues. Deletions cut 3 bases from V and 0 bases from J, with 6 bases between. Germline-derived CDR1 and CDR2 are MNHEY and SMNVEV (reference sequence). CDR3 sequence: CASSFAGSYEQYF. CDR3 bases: TGTGCCAGCAGTTTCGCAGGCTCCTACGAGCAGTACTTC.

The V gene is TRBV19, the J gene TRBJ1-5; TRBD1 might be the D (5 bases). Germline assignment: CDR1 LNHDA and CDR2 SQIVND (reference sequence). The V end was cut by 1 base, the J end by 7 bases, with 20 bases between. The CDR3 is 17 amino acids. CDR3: CASSIVRTRRLNQPQHF. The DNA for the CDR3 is TGTGCCAGTAGTATAGTCCGGACACGACGATTGAACCAGCCCCAGCATTTT.

DNA of the CDR3: TGTGCCAGCAGTCCCGGGACCTATAATTCACCCCTCCACTTT. Its protein is CASSPGTYNSPLHF. This chain connects TRBV6-4 to TRBJ1-6; no definite D call. This CDR3 is built from 14 residues. V was cut by 5 bases and J by 2 bases, with 7 bases left in between. Germline CDR1 reads MRHNA; CDR2 reads SNTAGT.

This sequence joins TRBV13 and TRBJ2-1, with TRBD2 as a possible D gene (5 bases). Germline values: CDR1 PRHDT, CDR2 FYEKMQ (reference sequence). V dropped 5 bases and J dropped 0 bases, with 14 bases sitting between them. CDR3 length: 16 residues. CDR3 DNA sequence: TGTGCCAGCAGCCCCCATCGAGGGAGCTCCTACAATGAGCAGTTCTTC. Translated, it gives CASSPHRGSSYNEQFF.